This T cell receptor beta chain was profiled in a study of regulatory T cells in long-lasting Graves disease. Study results and limitations: Graves' patients with persistent disease showed TCR diversity lower than patients newly diagnosed.

About this clonotype: Its antigen remains unidentified. Its ends do not fully match the called genes, so a read error is possible.

Relying on iRepertoire HTBI primers and Arm-PCR of CDR3 regions, the team built TCR beta libraries. TCRdb reprocessed the multiplex PCR reads with MiXCR, giving one entry per CDR3 protein. The sample holds 400,000 to 500,000 distinct CDR3 sequences, about 15% seen once. This CDR3 is built from 17 residues. Germline lookup yields CDR1 LGHDT and CDR2 YNNKEL (reference sequence). Time point described: newly diagnosed GD, antithyroid drugs for less than 3 months. Construction of the TCR library relied on RNA isolated from PBMCs. The guidelines of the American Thyroid Association were the basis for diagnosing Graves' disease. These data were also filed under a second study, of T cells in Graves' hyperthyroidism and ophthalmopathy. As that study records: Thyroid ultrasound and orbital computed tomography, with clinical symptoms and serum thyroxine and TRAb, informed diagnoses. From stable hyperthyroidism, ophthalmopathy was set apart by a 13 V-J model.

The rearrangement uses TRBV3-1 and TRBJ2-1; a possible D gene is TRBD2 (7 bases). The specimen comprised peripheral blood mononuclear cells (PBMCs), sampled at new diagnosis, from a patient treated with antithyroid drugs. This sequence originates from a woman in her forties or fifties with Graves disease. The chain's CDR3 is CAGSQGTGLLSYNEQFF. CDR3 DNA sequence: TGTGCCGGCAGCCAGGGGACGGGACTACTCTCCTACAATGAGCAGTTCTTC.